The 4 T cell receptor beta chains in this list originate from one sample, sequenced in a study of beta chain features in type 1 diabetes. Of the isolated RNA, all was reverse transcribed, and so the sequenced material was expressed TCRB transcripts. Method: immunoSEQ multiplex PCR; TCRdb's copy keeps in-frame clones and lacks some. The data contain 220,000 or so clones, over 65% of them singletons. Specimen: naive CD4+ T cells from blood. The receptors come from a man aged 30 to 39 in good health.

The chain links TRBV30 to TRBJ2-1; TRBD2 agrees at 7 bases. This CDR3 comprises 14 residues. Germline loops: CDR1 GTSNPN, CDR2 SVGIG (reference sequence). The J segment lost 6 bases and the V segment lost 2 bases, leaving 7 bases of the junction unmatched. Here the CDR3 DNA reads TGTGCCTGGAGTATGGGGAGGGCATCCAATGAGCAGTTCTTC. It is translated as CAWSMGRASNEQFF.

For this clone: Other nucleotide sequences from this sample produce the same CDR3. The CDR3 protein is CASSEAGETQYF. In DNA form, the CDR3 reads TGTGCCAGCAGTGAAGCCGGGGAGACCCAGTACTTC. The V gene is TRBV2, the J gene TRBJ2-5; D gene unclear. The CDR3 runs 12 residues. The germline CDR1 and CDR2 sequences are SNHLY and FYNNEI. Trimming cost V 0 bases and J 5 bases, with 4 bases left between them. The whole variable domain, remainder taken from reference TRBV2 and TRBJ2-5, is EPEVTQTPSHQVTQMGQEVILRCVPISNHLYFYWYRQILGQKVEFLVSFYNNEISEKSEIFDDQFSVERPDGSNFTLKIRSTKLEDSAMYFCASSEAGETQYFGPGTRLLVL.

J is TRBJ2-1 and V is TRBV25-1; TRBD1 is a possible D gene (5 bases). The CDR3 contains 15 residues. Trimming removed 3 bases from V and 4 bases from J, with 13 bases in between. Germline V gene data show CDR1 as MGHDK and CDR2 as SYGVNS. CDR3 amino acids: CASSDPGLPYNEQFF. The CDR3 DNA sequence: TGTGCCAGCAGTGACCCAGGGCTCCCTTACAATGAGCAGTTCTTC. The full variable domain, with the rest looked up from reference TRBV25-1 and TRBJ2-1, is EADIYQTPRYLVIGTGKKITLECSQTMGHDKMYWYQQDPGMELHLIHYSYGVNSTEKGDLSSESTVSRIRTEHFPLTLESARPSHTSQYLCASSDPGLPYNEQFFGPGTRLTVL.

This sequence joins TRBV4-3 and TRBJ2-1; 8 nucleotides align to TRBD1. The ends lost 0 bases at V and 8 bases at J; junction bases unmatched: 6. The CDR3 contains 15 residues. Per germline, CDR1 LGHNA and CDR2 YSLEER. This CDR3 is CASSQERRQGYEQFF. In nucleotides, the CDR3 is TGCGCCAGCAGCCAAGAACGAAGACAGGGGTATGAGCAGTTCTTC.